The T cell receptor (beta chain) under discussion was sequenced for a study of technical replicates of blood from a handful of donors. Generated by immunoSEQ multiplex PCR, the TCRdb table keeps only in-frame clones and is missing some. The profile shows around 50,000 clones, roughly 95% of them singletons. This CDR3 region has 14 residues. V lost 3 bases, J lost 0 bases, and 7 bases lay in between. The germline V gene has CDR1 MNHEY and CDR2 SMNVEV (reference sequence). The chain employs TRBV27 and TRBJ2-3, with D uncertain. The source material was T cells isolated from PBMCs. The receptor's source is a human donor in good health. In DNA form, the CDR3 reads TGTGCCAGCAGTTTGACTCCAAGCACAGATACGCAGTATTTT. Its translation: CASSLTPSTDTQYF.